Listed here are 13 T cell receptor beta chains from one sample, sequenced in a study of T cell responses to AZD1222 COVID-19 vaccine. Using immunoSEQ multiplex PCR, the repertoire was profiled, and TCRdb retains in-frame clones only, with some absent. This table has some 150,000 clones, more than 85% appearing once. Sequencing was performed on peripheral blood, taken after recovery from COVID-19. The source of these receptors is an adult who had recovered from COVID-19.

The gene calls are TRBV19 and TRBJ1-5; D possibly corresponds to TRBD1 (6 bases). The CDR3 sequence is 14 residues long. Trimming left V 6 bases short and J 4 bases short, with 13 bases between. Per the germline V gene, CDR1 is LNHDA and CDR2 is SQIVND (reference sequence). CDR3 sequence (DNA): TGTGCCAGTAGGCCAACAGGGCATAATCAGCCCCAGCATTTT. It is translated as CASRPTGHNQPQHF.

This chain joins TRBV5-6 and TRBJ1-3; possible D gene TRBD1, 5 bases. The CDR3 contains 15 residues. Germline values: CDR1 SGHDT, CDR2 YYEEEE. The ends were cut back, 6 bases at V and 0 bases at J, with 13 bases in the middle. CDR3 bases: TGTGCCAGCACCCTGGGGGGGTACTCTGGAAACACCATATATTTT. Translated, it gives CASTLGGYSGNTIYF.

This clone appeared a single time. The chain recombines TRBV7-9 with TRBJ1-4, with D perhaps matching TRBD1 (6 bases). Germline values: CDR1 SEHNR, CDR2 FQNEAQ (reference sequence). This CDR3 contains 15 residues. Trimming took off 0 bases at V and 4 bases at J, with 9 bases between the two ends. The CDR3 bases are TGTGCCAGCAGCTTAGCGCAGGGGCATAATGAAAAACTGTTTTTT. It encodes CASSLAQGHNEKLFF. The full variable domain, in which reference TRBV7-9 and TRBJ1-4 provide the parts outside the CDR3, is DTGVSQNPRHKITKRGQNVTFRCDPISEHNRLYWYRQTLGQGPEFLTYFQNEAQLEKSRLLSDRFSAERPKGSFSTLEIQRTEQGDSAMYLCASSLAQGHNEKLFFGSGTQLSVL.

This clone was recorded once. The chain joins TRBV11-3 to TRBJ2-1, with D possibly being TRBD2 (6 bases). Between the trimmed V and J ends, which lost 1 base and 4 bases, there was a span of 20 bases. The CDR3 length is 18 residues. Germline V gene sequence: CDR1 SGHNT, CDR2 YENEEA. Written as DNA, the CDR3 is TGTGCCAGCAGCTTAGTTGCAAGCGGGTTGCCTCCTTACAATGAGCAGTTCTTC. Its protein product is CASSLVASGLPPYNEQFF.

The J gene is TRBJ2-1, the V gene TRBV12-3 or TRBV12-4; D is undetermined. The CDR3 has 11 amino acids. V was shortened by 5 bases and J by 10 bases, with 9 bases between the two germline ends. CDR3 region: CASSAVGEQFF. The CDR3 DNA is TGTGCCAGCAGTGCGGTCGGAGAGCAGTTCTTC.

Only a few counts were recorded for this clone. The CDR3 coding sequence is TGTGCCATCAGTGCGGACAGGCTCAATTCACCCCTCCACTTT. Translation: CAISADRLNSPLHF. The chain links TRBV10-3 to TRBJ1-6, with 7 nucleotides matching TRBD1. Germline lookup yields CDR1 ENHRY and CDR2 SYGVKD. With 4 bases clipped from V and 7 bases from J, the junction kept 4 bases outside the gene matches. The CDR3 covers 14 residues.

The V and J genes are TRBV28 and TRBJ2-1, with 8 bases lining up with TRBD2. The trim removed 5 bases at V and 15 bases at J, leaving 6 bases unmatched. CDR1 MDHEN and CDR2 SYDVKM come from the germline V gene. There are 11 residues in the CDR3. Here the CDR3 reads CASSLRTSLFF. The DNA of the CDR3 is TGTGCCAGCAGTCTACGGACTAGCCTGTTCTTC.

The V gene is TRBV18, the J gene TRBJ2-5; maybe TRBD1 (5 bases). Looked up from germline, CDR1 is KGHSH and CDR2 is LQKENI. The V and J ends lost 6 bases and 5 bases respectively, with 10 bases between them. CDR3 length: 12 amino acids. The CDR3: CASSDIGETQYF. For the CDR3, the DNA is TGTGCCAGCTCGGACATTGGGGAGACCCAGTACTTC. Supplemented by reference TRBV18 and TRBJ2-5, the full variable domain reads NAGVMQNPRHLVRRRGQEARLRCSPMKGHSHVYWYRQLPEEGLKFMVYLQKENIIDESGMPKERFSAEFPKEGPSILRIQQVVRGDSAAYFCASSDIGETQYFGPGTRLLVL.

The chain is built from TRBV14 and TRBJ2-3; no clear D gene. This CDR3 has 16 residues. From germline, CDR1 is SGHDN and CDR2 FVKESK. V dropped 0 bases and J dropped 1 base, with 11 bases sitting between them. The CDR3 is CASSQETSLGTDTQYF. CDR3 in DNA: TGTGCCAGCAGCCAAGAAACCTCTCTCGGCACAGATACGCAGTATTTT.

The chain is built from TRBV24-1 and TRBJ1-5, with D perhaps TRBD1 (6 bases). This CDR3 is built from 17 residues. Per the germline V gene, CDR1 is KGHDR and CDR2 is SFDVKD. V dropped 4 bases and J dropped 2 bases, with 17 bases sitting between them. Written as DNA, the CDR3 is TGTGCCACCAGTGAGGTGACTCAGGGGCTCCGCAATCAGCCCCAGCATTTT. Protein product: CATSEVTQGLRNQPQHF.

The chain recombines TRBV7-3 with TRBJ2-3, with TRBD2 identical over 12 bases. Trimming at V came to 4 bases and at J to 11 bases, leaving 10 bases not matched to a gene. CDR1 and CDR2 from the germline V gene are SGHTA and FQGTGA. The CDR3 spans 15 residues. The CDR3 region is CASSSGEPGLAGQYF. The CDR3 DNA follows: TGTGCCAGCAGCTCAGGGGAACCGGGACTAGCGGGGCAGTATTTT.

V and J are TRBV5-1 and TRBJ1-1, with TRBD1 matching 10 bases. This CDR3 is 14 amino acids long. Germline V CDR1 and CDR2: SGHRS, YFSETQ. Trimming took 2 bases from V and 4 from J; bases not matched to a gene: 2. The CDR3 coding sequence is TGCGCCAGCAGCTTCGGGACAGGGGTCACTGAAGCTTTCTTT. It encodes CASSFGTGVTEAFF.

This clone occurred a few times. This chain connects TRBV9 to TRBJ1-6; 9 nucleotides agree with TRBD1. The CDR3 runs to 15 residues. In germline, CDR1 is SGDLS, CDR2 YYNGEE. Germline trimming cut 4 bases from V and 10 bases from J; bases unmatched to any gene: 9. CDR3 in amino acids: CASSFTGQGNSPLHF. The CDR3, as DNA: TGTGCCAGCAGCTTTACGGGACAGGGAAACTCACCCCTCCACTTT.